This T cell receptor (beta chain) was retrieved from a study of T cells after yellow fever vaccination. In germline, CDR1 is KGHSH, CDR2 LQKENI. The CDR3 consists of 13 residues. Between the trimmed V and J ends, which lost 4 bases and 0 bases, there was a span of 7 bases. As TCR cDNA was made by 5'RACE template switching, a universal primer site and UMIs were added. TCRdb processed the 5' RACE reads anew with MiXCR; each CDR3 protein has one entry. The sample contains a few hundred thousand distinct CDR3 sequences, roughly 4.8% of which appear only once. Notes on the study in general: FACS-sorted repertoires could contain abundant clonotypes contaminating from the bulk population. Peak timing came faster in the weaker secondary response, day 5 versus 15.

Remarks on this clonotype: As yet, its antigen is unknown.

J is TRBJ2-7 and V is TRBV18, with D unresolved. Specimen: CD4+ T cells sorted from PBMCs, collected on the day of the yellow fever booster vaccination. The TCR sequence derives from a man aged 18-30 years who received the YFV17D yellow fever vaccine. The chain's CDR3 is CASSQGFSYEQYF. CDR3 coding DNA: TGTGCCAGCTCACAGGGTTTCTCCTACGAGCAGTACTTC.